Many counts were recorded for the clone carrying this TCR beta chain. Its antigen is currently unknown. The CDR3 consists of 13 residues. Germline CDR1 and CDR2: SQVTM and ANQGSEA. V was shortened by 6 bases and J by 0 bases, with 9 bases between the two germline ends. The authors made TCR beta libraries by quantitative 5'-RACE with molecular barcodes. TCRdb called the 5' RACE reads again in MiXCR, with one record for every CDR3 protein. Among 300,000 to 350,000 distinct CDR3 sequences listed, roughly 15% were seen once. These data are taken from a study of CD8 T cells in ankylosing spondylitis. Findings of the study overall: Disease-associated clones were reportedly significantly overrepresented in matched ankylosing spondylitis synovial fluid.

This sequence joins TRBV29-1 and TRBJ1-5; D is perhaps TRBD1 (6 bases). Specimen: blood, either unsorted or a sorted T cell fraction (not recorded which). This TCR derives from a male donor with ankylosing spondylitis or in good health (not recorded which). The CDR3 spells CSVGGNSNQPQHF. The CDR3 nucleotides are TGCAGCGTAGGGGGGAATAGCAATCAGCCCCAGCATTTT.